The entry below gives a single TCR beta chain sequence along with its context. Original handling: Amplified reference gene primers provided the basis for estimating nucleated cell counts. Only in-frame clones appear in the TCRdb table, and some are missing; sequencing was by immunoSEQ multiplex PCR. The V and J calls and clone size were taken over from that table, and D and trimming were inferred from the DNA. Among around 370,000 clones listed, around nine tenths were seen once. The data stem from a study of blood T cell repertoires in COVID-19. Across the study: Sources were T cells, B-cell-depleted T cells, or PBMCs; the material itself was cDNA or gDNA.

Germline V gene lookup returns CDR1 LGHNA and CDR2 YSLEER. The CDR3 sequence is 16 residues long. V lost 3 bases, J lost 4 bases, and 8 bases stayed unmatched. The study drew participants aged 18 to 89 years from some 23 US areas. Clinical histories supplied by participants themselves formed the basis of cohort assignment. V is TRBV4-3 and J is TRBJ2-2; 7 bases match TRBD1. Sequenced input: PBMCs or T cells enriched from blood (not recorded which). The receptor was derived from a woman aged 18-29 years who had recovered from COVID-19. The CDR3 DNA follows: TGCGCCAGCAGCCAGTGGGGACAGTCAACCACCGGGGAGCTGTTTTTT. Its translation is CASSQWGQSTTGELFF.